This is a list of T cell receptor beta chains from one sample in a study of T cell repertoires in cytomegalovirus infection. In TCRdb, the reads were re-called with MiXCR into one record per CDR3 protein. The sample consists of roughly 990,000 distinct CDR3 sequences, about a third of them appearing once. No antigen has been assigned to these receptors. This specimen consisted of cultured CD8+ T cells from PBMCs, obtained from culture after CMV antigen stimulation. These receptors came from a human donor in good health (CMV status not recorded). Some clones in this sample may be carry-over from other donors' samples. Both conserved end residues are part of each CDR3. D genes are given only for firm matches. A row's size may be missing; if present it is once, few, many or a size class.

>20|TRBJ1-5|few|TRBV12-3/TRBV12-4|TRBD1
CASSPTYGQGDPAEGQPQHF
TGTGCCAGCAGCCCTACGTACGGACAGGGAGACCCCGCCGAAGGTCAGCCCCAGCATTTT
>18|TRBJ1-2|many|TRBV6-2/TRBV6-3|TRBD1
CASSYLDRMEIANYGYTF
TGTGCCAGCAGTTACTTGGACAGGATGGAAATAGCTAACTATGGCTACACCTTC
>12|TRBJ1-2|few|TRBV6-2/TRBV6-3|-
CASSDWVYGYTF
TGTGCCAGCAGTGACTGGGTCTATGGCTACACCTTC
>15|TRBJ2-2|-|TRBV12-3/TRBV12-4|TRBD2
CASSSSGLDAGELFF
TGTGCCAGCAGTTCGTCGGGACTAGACGCCGGGGAGCTGTTTTTT
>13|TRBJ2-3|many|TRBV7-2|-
CASSPTAPNTQYF
TGTGCCAGCAGCCCGACCGCCCCAAATACGCAGTATTTT
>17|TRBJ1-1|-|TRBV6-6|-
CASSYSSGGQEGDEAFF
TGTGCCAGCAGTTACTCGAGTGGAGGGCAGGAGGGGGATGAAGCTTTCTTT
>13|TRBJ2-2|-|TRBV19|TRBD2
CASSRTSAGELFF
TGTGCCAGTAGTAGAACTAGCGCCGGGGAGCTGTTTTTT
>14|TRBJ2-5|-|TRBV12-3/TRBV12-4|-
CASTGGEGRETQYF
TGTGCCAGCACAGGGGGGGAGGGGCGGGAGACCCAGTACTTC
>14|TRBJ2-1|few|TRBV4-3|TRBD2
CASSQKAGKAEQFF
TGCGCCAGCAGCCAAAAAGCGGGGAAAGCTGAGCAGTTCTTC
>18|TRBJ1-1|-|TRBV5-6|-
CASRQAGEGDWFSTEAFF
TGTGCCAGCAGACAGGCCGGGGAGGGTGATTGGTTTAGCACTGAAGCTTTCTTT
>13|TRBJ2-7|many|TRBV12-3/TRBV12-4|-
CASKLPREYEQYF
TGTGCCAGCAAATTACCACGGGAGTACGAGCAGTACTTC
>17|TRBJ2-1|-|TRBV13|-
CASSSQEGDRAYNEQFF
TGTGCCAGCAGCTCACAGGAGGGAGACAGGGCCTACAATGAGCAGTTCTTC
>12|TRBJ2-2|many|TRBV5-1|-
CASSYDTGELFF
TGTGCCAGCAGTTACGACACCGGGGAGCTGTTTTTT
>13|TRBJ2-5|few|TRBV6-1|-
CASSGDWGETQYF
TGTGCCAGCAGTGGGGACTGGGGGGAGACCCAGTACTTC
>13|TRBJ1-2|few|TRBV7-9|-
CASSALGGYGYTF
TGTGCCAGCAGCGCCCTGGGGGGCTATGGCTACACCTTC
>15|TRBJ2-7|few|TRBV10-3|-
CAISESKKAEYEQYF
TGTGCCATCAGTGAGTCGAAGAAAGCGGAATACGAGCAGTACTTC
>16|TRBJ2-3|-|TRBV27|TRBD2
CASRTSGGAGPDTQYF
TGTGCCAGCAGGACTAGCGGGGGGGCCGGGCCAGATACGCAGTATTTT
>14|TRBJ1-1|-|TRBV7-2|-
CASSPATGNTEAFF
TGTGCCAGCAGCCCCGCGACAGGAAACACTGAAGCTTTCTTT
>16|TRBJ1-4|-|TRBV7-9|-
CATSGRRLSTNEKLFF
TGTGCCACCAGCGGTCGGCGACTCTCAACTAATGAAAAACTGTTTTTT
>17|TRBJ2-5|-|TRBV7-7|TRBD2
CASSLYLAGAPQETQYF
TGTGCTAGCAGCTTATATCTAGCGGGGGCGCCTCAAGAGACCCAGTACTTC
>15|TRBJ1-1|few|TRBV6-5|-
CASSYSRGLGTEAFF
TGTGCCAGCAGTTACTCCAGAGGGTTAGGCACTGAAGCTTTCTTT
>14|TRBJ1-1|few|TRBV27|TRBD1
CASRKTGGFTEAFF
TGTGCCAGCAGAAAAACAGGGGGCTTTACTGAAGCTTTCTTT
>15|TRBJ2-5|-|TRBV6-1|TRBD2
CASTDWTSGVETQYF
TGTGCCAGCACCGACTGGACTAGCGGGGTAGAGACCCAGTACTTC
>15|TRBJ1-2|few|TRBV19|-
CASSTELGGYYGYTF
TGTGCCAGTAGTACCGAGCTGGGGGGATACTATGGCTACACCTTC
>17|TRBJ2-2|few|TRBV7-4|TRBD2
CASSLIYSGRITGELFF
TGTGCCAGCAGCCTTATTTATAGCGGGAGGATCACCGGGGAGCTGTTTTTT
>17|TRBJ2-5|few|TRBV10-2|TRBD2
CASSARTSGTYQETQYF
TGCGCCAGCAGTGCGCGGACTAGCGGAACATACCAAGAGACCCAGTACTTC
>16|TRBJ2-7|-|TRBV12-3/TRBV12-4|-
CASSLDGRFSSYEQYF
TGTGCCAGCAGTTTAGACGGTCGGTTTAGCTCCTACGAGCAGTACTTC
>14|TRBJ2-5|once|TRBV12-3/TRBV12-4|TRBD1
CASSLRQGEETQYF
TGTGCCAGCAGTCTGAGACAGGGTGAAGAGACCCAGTACTTC
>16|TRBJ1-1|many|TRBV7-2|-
CASSLRVGGPNTEAFF
TGTGCCAGCAGCTTAAGGGTCGGGGGCCCGAACACTGAAGCTTTCTTT
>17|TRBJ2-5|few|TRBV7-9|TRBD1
CASSWPLLTGNQETQYF
TGTGCCAGCAGCTGGCCCCTTTTGACAGGGAACCAAGAGACCCAGTACTTC
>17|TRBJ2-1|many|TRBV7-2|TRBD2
CASSLKFRLAGYNEQFF
TGTGCCAGCAGCTTAAAGTTTCGGCTAGCGGGGTACAATGAGCAGTTCTTC
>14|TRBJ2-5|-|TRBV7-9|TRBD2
CASSSTSGVETQYF
TGTGCCAGCAGCTCCACTAGCGGGGTTGAGACCCAGTACTTC
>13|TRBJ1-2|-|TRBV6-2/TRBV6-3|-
CASSSLGSYGYTF
TGTGCCAGCAGTTCCCTGGGGAGCTATGGCTACACCTTC
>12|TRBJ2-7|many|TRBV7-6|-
CASSFRGDEQYF
TGTGCCAGCAGCTTCCGCGGCGACGAGCAGTACTTC
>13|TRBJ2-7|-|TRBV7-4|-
CATTGSPLYEQYF
TGTGCCACAACAGGGTCCCCCTTATACGAGCAGTACTTC
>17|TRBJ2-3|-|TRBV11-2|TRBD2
CASSPRLAGAFHDTQYF
TGTGCCAGCAGCCCTCGACTAGCGGGGGCTTTCCACGATACGCAGTATTTT
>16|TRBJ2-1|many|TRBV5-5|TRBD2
CASSLKRGVSYNEQFF
TGTGCCAGCAGCTTAAAGCGGGGGGTTTCCTACAATGAGCAGTTCTTC
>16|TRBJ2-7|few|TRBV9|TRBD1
CASSARGTGDPYEQYF
TGTGCCAGCAGCGCCCGAGGAACAGGGGACCCCTACGAGCAGTACTTC
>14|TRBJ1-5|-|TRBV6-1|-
CASSEADWNQTQHF
TGTGCCAGCAGTGAAGCGGACTGGAATCAGACCCAGCATTTT
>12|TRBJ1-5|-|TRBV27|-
CASSAPNQPQHF
TGTGCCAGCAGTGCCCCGAATCAGCCCCAGCATTTT
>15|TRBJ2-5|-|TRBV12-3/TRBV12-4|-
CASRQYSGPQETQYF
TGTGCCAGCAGACAATATTCAGGGCCCCAAGAGACCCAGTACTTC
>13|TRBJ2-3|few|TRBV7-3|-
CASSPSLGDTQYF
TGTGCCAGCAGCCCAAGTCTCGGGGATACGCAGTATTTT
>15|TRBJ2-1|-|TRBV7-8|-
CASSFGSSSYNEQFF
TGTGCCAGCAGCTTTGGGTCGAGCTCCTACAATGAGCAGTTCTTC
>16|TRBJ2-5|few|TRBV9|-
CASSVKDRGPAETQYF
TGTGCCAGCAGCGTAAAGGATCGGGGGCCGGCAGAGACCCAGTACTTC
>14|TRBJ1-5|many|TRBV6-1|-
CASSERWDNQPQHF
TGTGCCAGCAGTGAACGATGGGACAATCAGCCCCAGCATTTT